This T cell receptor (beta chain) was sequenced for a study of blood T cell repertoires in COVID-19. Turning to the study itself: From the United States, Italy and Spain came samples of acute and convalescent COVID-19. In each case, the material was cDNA or gDNA derived from T cells, B-cell-depleted T cells, or PBMCs.

Original data processing: Amplifying reference gene primers gave estimates of nucleated cell counts. Using immunoSEQ multiplex PCR, the repertoire was profiled, and TCRdb retains in-frame clones only, with some absent. V, J and clone size are taken as reported in that table, and D and trimming were inferred from the DNA itself. The sample holds about 300,000 clones; 87% are singletons and the top ten take roughly 2%. The CDR3 loop spans 18 amino acids. With V trimmed by 7 bases and J by 1 base, 14 bases remained unmatched. Per the germline V gene, CDR1 is LNHDA and CDR2 is SQIVND (reference sequence).

The sequence was obtained from a man aged 18-30 years with active or convalescent COVID-19. This chain connects TRBV19 to TRBJ1-5; TRBD1 matches at 9 bases. The sequenced sample consisted of peripheral blood. The CDR3 loop is CASNSMYRQGVSNQPQHF. In DNA form, the CDR3 reads TGTGCCAGTAATAGTATGTATCGACAGGGGGTGAGCAATCAGCCCCAGCATTTT.